The present T cell receptor beta chain was sequenced within a study of beta chain features in type 1 diabetes. This clone appeared a few times. No antigen is known for it. Study-level results: Type 1 diabetes patients had fewer VDJ junction insertions and more deletions. Cells that show high TCR expression could be over-represented by cDNA sequencing. Among patients with Type 1 diabetes, TCRB CDR3s were moderately but significantly shorter in every one of the four CD4+ subsets. The study notes PCR might favor shorter templates equally in patients and controls.

This CDR3 is built from 16 residues. V shed 5 bases and J 1 base; nucleotides not matched to a gene: 8. The germline gives CDR1 SGHTA, CDR2 FQGNSA. Every bit of the isolated RNA underwent reverse transcription, so sequencing read expressed TCRB transcripts. The read count averaged roughly 4 million across naive, central memory and regulatory T cell samples. The protocol was immunoSEQ multiplex PCR, while the TCRdb copy is restricted to in-frame clones and leaves out a portion. Here the sample spans 130,000 or so clones, less than 20% being singletons. Sequencing was performed on central memory CD4+ T cells from blood. The chain combines TRBV7-2 with TRBJ2-1, with 7 bases lining up with TRBD1. The origin of this receptor is a man between 25 and 39 years old with type 1 diabetes. The CDR3 bases are TGTGCCAGCAGCGTAGTCCGGGACAGATCCTACAATGAGCAGTTCTTC. Translating gives CASSVVRDRSYNEQFF.